A single sample gave rise to the 17 T cell receptor beta chains below, sequenced in a study of cytomegalovirus exposure and HLA in healthy donors. The PCR employed 60 Vbeta primers together with 13 Jbeta primers. The table came from immunoSEQ multiplex PCR; TCRdb's copy has only in-frame clones and leaves some out. Of 150,000 to 200,000 clones in the sample, around 80% are singletons; the top ten hold around 5.8%. The specimen was PBMCs. The receptors shown here come from a male donor in good health and CMV-seropositive.

J is TRBJ2-7 and V is TRBV7-9; 10 bases are shared with TRBD1. This CDR3 has 18 amino acids. Germline assignment: CDR1 SEHNR and CDR2 FQNEAQ (reference sequence). V lost 6 bases to trimming and J lost 2 bases; unmatched junction nucleotides: 16. The CDR3 bases are TGTGCCAGCAGTATCCATGCGTGGGGACAGGGGATTACCTACGAGCAGTACTTC. Its protein is CASSIHAWGQGITYEQYF.

The chain couples TRBV6-1 to TRBJ1-1; D unclear. CDR1 and CDR2 from the germline V gene are MNHNS and SASEGT. This CDR3 comprises 13 residues. Deletions cut 2 bases from V and 1 base from J, with 5 bases between. The CDR3 loop is CASSEWQNTEAFF. In nucleotides, the CDR3 is TGTGCCAGCAGTGAATGGCAGAACACTGAAGCTTTCTTT.

V usage is TRBV14 and J usage is TRBJ2-7; 7 bases align to TRBD2. The V gene end was trimmed by 0 bases and the J gene end by 6 bases; junction bases not matched to a gene: 2. There are 13 residues in the CDR3. The germline V gene has CDR1 SGHDN and CDR2 FVKESK. As DNA, the CDR3 is TGTGCCAGCAGCCAAGACAGCGGGACCGAGCAGTACTTC. This gives the protein CASSQDSGTEQYF.

As for this clone: The junction shows a germline mismatch at one end, possibly a read error. The chain employs TRBV7-3 and TRBJ2-7; 10 bases match TRBD2. Germline V gene sequence: CDR1 SGHTA, CDR2 FQGTGA. CDR3 length: 15 residues. For the CDR3, the DNA is TGTTCCAGCGCGTTAGGTCTAGCGGGAGCCTACGAGCAGTACTTC. Its translation: CSSALGLAGAYEQYF.

This clone has just one count. The V and J genes are TRBV13 and TRBJ2-2; 9 positions agree with TRBD2. Germline V lookup: CDR1 PRHDT, CDR2 FYEKMQ (reference sequence). The junction had 10 bases not matched to a gene; V was cut back by 6 bases and J by 2 bases. CDR3 size: 17 residues. CDR3 nucleotide sequence: TGTGCCAGCAGGAATCGTCTAGCGGGACCTAACACCGGGGAGCTGTTTTTT. It encodes CASRNRLAGPNTGELFF.

This chain joins TRBV2 and TRBJ2-2, with a weak D call TRBD2 (5 bases). This CDR3 spans 14 amino acids. The V gene lost 7 bases and the J gene lost 4 bases, with 13 bases spanning the gap. Germline CDR1 SNHLY, CDR2 FYNNEI. The CDR3: CASIVAGLTGELFF. DNA of the CDR3: TGTGCCAGCATAGTGGCGGGCCTCACCGGGGAGCTGTTTTTT.

This clone has just one count. The CDR3 nucleotides read TGTGCCAGCAGCTCTACCGGGACAGGGTTCAACGAGCAGTACTTC. Translation: CASSSTGTGFNEQYF. This chain uses TRBV11-2 with TRBJ2-7; 9 bases match TRBD1. This CDR3 has 15 amino acids. V shed 4 bases and J 5 bases; nucleotides not matched to a gene: 9. The germline V gene has CDR1 SGHAT and CDR2 FQNNGV.

This clone was counted between two and nine times. The chain is built from TRBV5-1 and TRBJ2-1, with 7 bases identical to TRBD2. Germline V CDR1 and CDR2: SGHRS, YFSETQ. The CDR3 covers 17 residues. V gave up 0 bases and J gave up 8 bases; unmatched junction bases: 14. The CDR3 loop reads CASSLVVGGLNWDEQFF. CDR3 nucleotides: TGCGCCAGCAGCTTGGTGGTCGGGGGACTAAATTGGGATGAGCAGTTCTTC. Combining the CDR3 with reference TRBV5-1 and TRBJ2-1 gives the whole variable domain KAGVTQTPRYLIKTRGQQVTLSCSPISGHRSVSWYQQTPGQGLQFLFEYFSETQRNKGNFPGRFSGRQFSNSRSEMNVSTLELGDSALYLCASSLVVGGLNWDEQFFGPGTRLTVL.

The V call is TRBV5-7, the J call TRBJ1-5; D not certain. TRBV5-7 counts as an open reading frame of uncertain function. The V and J ends lost 3 bases and 4 bases respectively, with 26 bases between them. This CDR3 has 19 residues. The CDR3, as DNA: TGTGCCAGCAGCTCATTTCGGATCCGACGGAGATTACGTAATCAGCCCCAGCATTTT. Translating gives CASSSFRIRRRLRNQPQHF.

Of note for this clone: Its ends do not fully match the called genes, so a read error is possible. V usage is TRBV7-9 and J usage is TRBJ1-3; 8 bases line up with TRBD1. CDR3 length: 16 amino acids. CDR1 is SEHNR, CDR2 FQNEAQ, per germline (reference sequence). CDR3 sequence: CSSSGAQGVKGNTIYF. In DNA, the CDR3 is TGTTCCAGCAGCGGGGCACAGGGGGTGAAAGGAAACACCATATATTTT. Full variable domain (outside the CDR3, taken from reference TRBV7-9 and TRBJ1-3): DTGVSQNPRHKITKRGQNVTFRCDPISEHNRLYWYRQTLGQGPEFLTYFQNEAQLEKSRLLSDRFSAERPKGSFSTLEIQRTEQGDSAMYLCSSSGAQGVKGNTIYFGEGSWLTVV.

V and J are TRBV13 and TRBJ2-3; 9 bases map to TRBD2. Unmatched junction bases numbered 14, after V lost 11 bases and J lost 2 bases. CDR1 is PRHDT and CDR2 is FYEKMQ in the germline V gene (reference sequence). This CDR3 has 16 amino acids. The CDR3 loop reads CASQGRLAGLTDTQYF. Written as DNA, the CDR3 is TGTGCCTCACAAGGTCGTCTAGCGGGACTCACAGATACGCAGTATTTT.

The rearrangement joins TRBV9 to TRBJ2-2, with TRBD2 matching over 13 bases. V lost 4 bases to trimming and J lost 4 bases; unmatched junction nucleotides: 4. CDR1 and CDR2 (germline): SGDLS, YYNGEE. CDR3 length: 16 residues. The chain's CDR3 is CASSTSGRAPTGELFF. The CDR3 DNA reads TGTGCCAGCAGCACTAGCGGGAGGGCCCCCACCGGGGAGCTGTTTTTT.

There are a few counts of this clone. This sample also contains other DNA sequences that code for the same CDR3. The chain is built from TRBV27 and TRBJ2-7, with D possibly matching TRBD2 (6 bases). From germline, CDR1 is MNHEY and CDR2 SMNVEV (reference sequence). The CDR3 covers 12 residues. V gave up 0 bases and J gave up 6 bases, with 6 bases separating them. The CDR3 DNA sequence: TGTGCCAGCAGTTTATCGGGGGGCGAGCAGTACTTC. Its protein is CASSLSGGEQYF.

The rearrangement joins TRBV11-3 to TRBJ2-4, with 7 bases matching TRBD2. Germline CDR1 SGHNT, CDR2 YENEEA. J gave up 6 bases and V 5 bases, and 7 bases lay outside the gene matches. The CDR3 covers 14 residues. The CDR3 nucleotides are TGTGCCAGCAGCCCCGGACTAGTCGGAAACATTCAGTACTTC. As protein: CASSPGLVGNIQYF. Using reference TRBV11-3 and TRBJ2-4 for the parts outside the CDR3, the full variable domain is EAGVVQSPRYKIIEKKQPVAFWCNPISGHNTLYWYLQNLGQGPELLIRYENEEAVDDSQLPKDRFSAERLKGVDSTLKIQPAELGDSAVYLCASSPGLVGNIQYFGAGTRLSVL.

Turning to this clone: Other DNA sequences in this sample translate to the same CDR3. V gene TRBV5-1 combines with J gene TRBJ2-1; D is ambiguous. Germline V gene lookup returns CDR1 SGHRS and CDR2 YFSETQ. This CDR3 comprises 14 residues. Trimming removed 0 bases from V and 4 bases from J, with 8 bases in between. CDR3 bases: TGCGCCAGCAGCTTGGTGGAGCCTTACAATGAGCAGTTCTTC. Amino acid sequence: CASSLVEPYNEQFF.

This clone appeared a few times. DNA of the CDR3: TGTGCCAGCAGCTTTCCCCAGGGGGCAGAGACCCAGTACTTC. Residues: CASSFPQGAETQYF. The chain uses TRBV5-4 and TRBJ2-5; 8 positions agree with TRBD1. The junction had 4 bases not matched to a gene; V was cut back by 2 bases and J by 4 bases. Germline V gene lookup returns CDR1 SGHNT and CDR2 YYREEE (reference sequence). The length of the CDR3 is 14 residues.

The chain joins TRBV9 to TRBJ2-1; TRBD2 might be the D (6 bases). Germline-derived CDR1 and CDR2 are SGDLS and YYNGEE. V lost 0 bases and J 6 bases, leaving 10 bases between the germline ends. The CDR3 totals 14 residues. The CDR3, as DNA: TGTGCCAGCAGCGTAGCGGGGGACTTCAATGAGCAGTTCTTC. This sequence encodes CASSVAGDFNEQFF. The complete variable domain, with remaining parts taken from reference TRBV9 and TRBJ2-1, reads DSGVTQTPKHLITATGQRVTLRCSPRSGDLSVYWYQQSLDQGLQFLIQYYNGEERAKGNILERFSAQQFPDLHSELNLSSLELGDSALYFCASSVAGDFNEQFFGPGTRLTVL.